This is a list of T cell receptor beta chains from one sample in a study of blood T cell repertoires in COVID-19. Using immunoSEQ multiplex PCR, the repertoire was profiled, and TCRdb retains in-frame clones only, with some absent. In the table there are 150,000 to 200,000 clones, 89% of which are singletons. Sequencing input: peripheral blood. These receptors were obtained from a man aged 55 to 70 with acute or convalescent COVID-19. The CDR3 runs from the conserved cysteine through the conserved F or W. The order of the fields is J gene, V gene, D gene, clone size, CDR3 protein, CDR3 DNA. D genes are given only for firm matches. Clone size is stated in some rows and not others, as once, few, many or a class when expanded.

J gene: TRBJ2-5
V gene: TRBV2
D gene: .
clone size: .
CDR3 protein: CASSLMGPKAVPTQYF
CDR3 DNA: TGTGCCAGCTCGTTGATGGGGCCAAAGGCCGTTCCGACCCAGTACTTC

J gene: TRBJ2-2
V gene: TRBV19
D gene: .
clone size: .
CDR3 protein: CASSISAGELFF
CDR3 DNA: TGTGCCAGTAGTATAAGCGCCGGGGAGCTGTTTTTT

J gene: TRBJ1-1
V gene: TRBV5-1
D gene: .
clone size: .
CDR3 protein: CASSLRQAYPAFF
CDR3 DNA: TGCGCCAGCAGCTTGAGGCAGGCCTACCCAGCTTTCTTT

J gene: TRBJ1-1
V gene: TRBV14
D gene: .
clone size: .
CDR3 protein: CASSRQGYTEAFF
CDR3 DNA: TGTGCCAGCAGTCGCCAGGGGTATACTGAAGCTTTCTTT

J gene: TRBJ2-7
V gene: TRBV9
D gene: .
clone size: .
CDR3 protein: CASSPPRSIGSYEQYF
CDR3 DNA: TGTGCCAGCAGCCCCCCCAGGTCGATCGGCTCCTACGAGCAGTACTTC

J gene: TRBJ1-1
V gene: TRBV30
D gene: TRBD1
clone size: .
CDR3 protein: CAWNEGAMYTEAFF
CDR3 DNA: TGTGCCTGGAATGAGGGGGCCATGTACACTGAAGCTTTCTTT

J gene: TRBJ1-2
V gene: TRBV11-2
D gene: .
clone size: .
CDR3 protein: CASSLDAGTAARRSGYTF
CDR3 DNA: TGTGCCAGCAGCTTAGATGCGGGGACGGCGGCTCGCCGGTCTGGCTACACCTTC

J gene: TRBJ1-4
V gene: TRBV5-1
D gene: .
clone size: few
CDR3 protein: CASSLGHSREKLFF
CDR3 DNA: TGCGCCAGCAGCTTGGGGCACAGTCGAGAAAAACTGTTTTTT

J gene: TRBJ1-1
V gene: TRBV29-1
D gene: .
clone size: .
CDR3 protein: CSVVVNRANILNTEAFF
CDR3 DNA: TGCAGCGTTGTAGTAAACAGGGCCAACATTTTGAACACTGAAGCTTTCTTT

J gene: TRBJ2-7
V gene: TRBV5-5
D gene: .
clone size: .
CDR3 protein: CASSWRDSYEQYF
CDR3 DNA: TGTGCCAGCAGCTGGAGGGACAGCTACGAGCAGTACTTC

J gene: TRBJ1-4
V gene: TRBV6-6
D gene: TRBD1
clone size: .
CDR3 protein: CASRGQVGEKLFF
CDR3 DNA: TGTGCCAGCAGGGGACAGGTGGGCGAAAAACTGTTTTTT

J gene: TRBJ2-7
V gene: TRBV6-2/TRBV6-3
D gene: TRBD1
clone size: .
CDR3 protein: CASSPRGQGSYEQYF
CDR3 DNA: TGTGCCAGCAGCCCAAGGGGACAGGGATCCTACGAGCAGTACTTC

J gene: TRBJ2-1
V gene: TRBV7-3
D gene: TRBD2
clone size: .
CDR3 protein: CASSPNRGDVNEQFF
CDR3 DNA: TGTGCCAGCAGCCCTAACCGGGGGGACGTCAATGAGCAGTTCTTC

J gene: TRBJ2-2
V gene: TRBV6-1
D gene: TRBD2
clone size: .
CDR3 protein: CASSGGGPAFGGELFF
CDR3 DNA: TGTGCCAGCAGTGGCGGGGGACCGGCCTTTGGCGGGGAGCTGTTTTTT

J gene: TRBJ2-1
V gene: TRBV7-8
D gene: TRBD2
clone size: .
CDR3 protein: CASSSSGRLAGPNEQFF
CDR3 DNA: TGTGCCAGCAGCTCCTCGGGGAGACTAGCGGGGCCCAATGAGCAGTTCTTC

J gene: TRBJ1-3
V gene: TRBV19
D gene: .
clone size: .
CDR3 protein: CATTTGYSGNTIYF
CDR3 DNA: TGTGCCACCACGACAGGCTACTCTGGAAACACCATATATTTT

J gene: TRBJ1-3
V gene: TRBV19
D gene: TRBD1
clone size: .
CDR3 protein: CARIRGQTLGNTIYF
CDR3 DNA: TGTGCCAGGATCCGGGGACAGACTCTAGGAAACACCATATATTTT

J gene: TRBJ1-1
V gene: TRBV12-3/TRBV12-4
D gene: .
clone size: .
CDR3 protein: CASRVYGVTEAFF
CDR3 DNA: TGTGCCAGCAGAGTTTACGGGGTCACTGAAGCTTTCTTT

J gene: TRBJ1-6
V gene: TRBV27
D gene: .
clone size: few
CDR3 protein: CASSLWSSSSSYNSPLHF
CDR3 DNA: TGTGCCAGCAGTTTATGGTCCAGTTCAAGTTCCTATAATTCACCCCTCCACTTT

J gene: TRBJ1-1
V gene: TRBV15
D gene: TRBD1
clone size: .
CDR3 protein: CATSRVGQGAAFF
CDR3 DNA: TGTGCCACCAGCAGAGTGGGACAGGGGGCGGCTTTCTTT

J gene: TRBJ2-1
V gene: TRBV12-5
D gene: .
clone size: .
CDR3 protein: CASGFNNEQFF
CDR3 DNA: TGTGCTAGTGGTTTCAACAATGAGCAGTTCTTC

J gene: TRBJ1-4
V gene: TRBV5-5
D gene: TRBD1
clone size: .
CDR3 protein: CASSLAVGTGHEKLFF
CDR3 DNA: TGTGCCAGCAGCTTGGCGGTCGGGACAGGGCATGAAAAACTGTTTTTT

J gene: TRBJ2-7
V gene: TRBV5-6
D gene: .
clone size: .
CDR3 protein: CASSPVGDTYYEQYF
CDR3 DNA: TGTGCCAGCAGCCCGGTAGGGGACACCTACTACGAGCAGTACTTC

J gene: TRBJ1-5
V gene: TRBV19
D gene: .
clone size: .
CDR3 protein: CASSVTGSQGPQHF
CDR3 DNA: TGTGCCAGTAGTGTCACAGGGAGCCAGGGACCCCAGCATTTT

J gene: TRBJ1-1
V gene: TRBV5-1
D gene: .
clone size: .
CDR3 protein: CASSWDNLNTEAFF
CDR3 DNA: TGCGCCAGCAGCTGGGACAACTTGAACACTGAAGCTTTCTTT

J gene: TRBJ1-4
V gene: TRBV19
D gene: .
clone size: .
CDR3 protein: CASSATGTNEKLFF
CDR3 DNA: TGTGCCAGTAGTGCGACCGGGACTAATGAAAAACTGTTTTTT

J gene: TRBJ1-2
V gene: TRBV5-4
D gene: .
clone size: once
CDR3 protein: CASSFMSVYGYTF
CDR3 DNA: TGTGCCAGCAGCTTCATGAGCGTCTATGGCTACACCTTC

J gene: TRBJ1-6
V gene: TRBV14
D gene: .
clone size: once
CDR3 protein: CASSQGSLSYNSPLHF
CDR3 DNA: TGTGCCAGCAGCCAAGGGAGTTTATCCTATAATTCACCCCTCCACTTT

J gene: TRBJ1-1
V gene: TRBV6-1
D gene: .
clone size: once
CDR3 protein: CASSEYGQMNTEAFF
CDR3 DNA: TGTGCCAGCAGTGAATATGGACAGATGAACACTGAAGCTTTCTTT